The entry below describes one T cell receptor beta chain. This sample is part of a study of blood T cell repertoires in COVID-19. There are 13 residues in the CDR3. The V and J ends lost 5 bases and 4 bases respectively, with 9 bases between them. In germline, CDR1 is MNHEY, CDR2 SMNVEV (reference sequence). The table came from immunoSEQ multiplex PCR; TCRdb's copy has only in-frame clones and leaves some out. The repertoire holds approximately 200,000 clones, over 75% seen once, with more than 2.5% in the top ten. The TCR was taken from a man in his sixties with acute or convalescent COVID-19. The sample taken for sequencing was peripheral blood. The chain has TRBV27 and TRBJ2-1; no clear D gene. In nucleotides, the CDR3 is TGTGCCAGCAGTCCCCTGACTTACAATGAGCAGTTCTTC. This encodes CASSPLTYNEQFF.